This paragraph covers one TCR beta chain sequence. This specimen comes from a study of blood T cell repertoires in COVID-19. Study-level information: The United States, Italy and Spain were the sources of the acute and convalescent COVID-19 samples. The cDNA or gDNA used as material had been derived from T cells, B-cell-depleted T cells, or PBMCs.

The CDR3 is 15 amino acids. The germline CDR1 and CDR2 sequences are SGHTA and FQGNSA. Unmatched junction bases numbered 10, after V lost 4 bases and J lost 12 bases. As originally analysed: Researchers report that nucleated cell counts were estimated from reference gene primer amplification. Measured with immunoSEQ multiplex PCR; TCRdb has only the in-frame clones, and not every one. V, J and clone size are those of that table, while D and trimming were read from the DNA. The table has roughly 150,000 clones, around nine tenths seen once. Sample: peripheral blood. The source of this sequence is a human donor in a cohort sampled during active COVID-19. The chain recombines TRBV7-2 with TRBJ2-1; 12 bases match TRBD2. The CDR3, as DNA: TGTGCCAGCAGCTACGGGCTAGCGGGGGGGCCTGGGCAGTTCTTC. Its translation: CASSYGLAGGPGQFF.